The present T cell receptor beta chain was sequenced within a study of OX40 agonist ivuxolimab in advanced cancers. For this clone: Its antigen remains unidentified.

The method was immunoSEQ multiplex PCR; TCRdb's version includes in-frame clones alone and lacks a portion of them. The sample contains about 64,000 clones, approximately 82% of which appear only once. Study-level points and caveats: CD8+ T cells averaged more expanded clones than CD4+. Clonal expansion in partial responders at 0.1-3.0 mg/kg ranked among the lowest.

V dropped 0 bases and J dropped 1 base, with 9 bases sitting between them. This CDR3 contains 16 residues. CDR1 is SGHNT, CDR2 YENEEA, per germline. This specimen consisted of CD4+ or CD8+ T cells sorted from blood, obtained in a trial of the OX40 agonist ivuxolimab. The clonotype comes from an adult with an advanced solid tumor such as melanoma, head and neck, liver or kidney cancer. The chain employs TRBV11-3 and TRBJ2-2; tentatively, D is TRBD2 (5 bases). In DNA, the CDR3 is TGTGCCAGCAGCTTAGAGATAGGGAGGAACACCGGGGAGCTGTTTTTT. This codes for CASSLEIGRNTGELFF.